The rows below give T cell receptor beta chains drawn from one sample of a study of T-cell reconstitution after alpha-beta-depleted transplantation in children. TCRdb passed the PCR reads through MiXCR, listing each CDR3 protein once. The sample lists about 590,000 distinct CDR3 sequences, around 13% seen once, with around 2.2% in the top ten. Here the sequenced sample was PBMCs, mostly from graft donor cells, taken 360 days after TCRalphabeta/CD19-depleted stem cell transplant. The receptors were sampled from a male patient younger than 18 who had a stem cell transplant for acute myeloid leukemia, so the T cells may come from the graft donor. CDR3s include the opening cysteine and the closing phenylalanine or tryptophan. Each record gives: J gene, V gene, clone size, D gene, CDR3 DNA, CDR3 protein. The D gene is left open where the match is weak. Clone size is given for some rows only: seen once, a few or many times, or a class if the clone is expanded.

J: TRBJ2-7; V: TRBV27; size: -; D: TRBD1; DNA: TGTGCCAGCAGTTTATCAGGGACAGGGGTCTACGAGCAGTACTTC; CDR3: CASSLSGTGVYEQYF
J: TRBJ2-7; V: TRBV19; size: -; D: -; DNA: TGTGCCAGTAGTGCGGGACAGCTCAGGGACGAGCAGTACTTC; CDR3: CASSAGQLRDEQYF
J: TRBJ2-7; V: TRBV29-1; size: -; D: -; DNA: TGCAGCGTTGACGGAGCGGGCCCCGACGCCGAGCAGTACTTC; CDR3: CSVDGAGPDAEQYF
J: TRBJ2-1; V: TRBV12-3/TRBV12-4; size: -; D: TRBD2; DNA: TGTGCCATCAGTTCTAAGCCGACTAGCGGGAGGAGATGGGACAATGAGCAGTTCTTC; CDR3: CAISSKPTSGRRWDNEQFF
J: TRBJ2-5; V: TRBV20-1; size: -; D: -; DNA: TGCAGTGCTAGAGAGGGATCTGAGACCCAGTACTTC; CDR3: CSAREGSETQYF
J: TRBJ2-2; V: TRBV5-1; size: many; D: -; DNA: TGCGCCAGCAGACCGATAACCGGGGAGCTGTTTTTT; CDR3: CASRPITGELFF
J: TRBJ1-1; V: TRBV28; size: few; D: TRBD1; DNA: TGTGCCAGCAGTTTATCTACAGGGGTCACTGAAGCTTTCTTT; CDR3: CASSLSTGVTEAFF
J: TRBJ2-7; V: TRBV28; size: -; D: -; DNA: TGTGCCAGCAGTTTCAACAGGGTTTTCACCGAGCAGTACTTC; CDR3: CASSFNRVFTEQYF
J: TRBJ2-7; V: TRBV13; size: -; D: -; DNA: TGTGCCGCCCGACTCGAGGGGGGCGAGCAGTACTTC; CDR3: CAARLEGGEQYF
J: TRBJ1-2; V: TRBV27; size: few; D: -; DNA: TGTGCCAGCAGTTTAAACGGGCAGTATGGCTATGGCTACACCTTC; CDR3: CASSLNGQYGYGYTF
J: TRBJ2-5; V: TRBV20-1; size: few; D: TRBD2; DNA: TGCAGTGGGCCAACCCACTTGGGACTAGCGGGAGGACGACGAGAGACCCAGTACTTC; CDR3: CSGPTHLGLAGGRRETQYF
J: TRBJ2-2; V: TRBV14; size: -; D: -; DNA: TGTGCCAGCAGCCCGAGGGGATTCAACACCGGGGAGCTGTTTTTT; CDR3: CASSPRGFNTGELFF
J: TRBJ2-3; V: TRBV7-2; size: few; D: TRBD2; DNA: TGTGCCAGCAGCTTAAATGGACTAGCGGTTACAGATACGCAGTATTTT; CDR3: CASSLNGLAVTDTQYF
J: TRBJ2-1; V: TRBV29-1; size: few; D: -; DNA: TGCAGCGTTGTCGGCGGCGGACCCTACTATGAGCAGTTCTTC; CDR3: CSVVGGGPYYEQFF
J: TRBJ1-1; V: TRBV18; size: -; D: -; DNA: TGTGCCAGCTCACCAGGACCAGGGTTGAGTTATTCGAACACTGAAGCTTTCTTT; CDR3: CASSPGPGLSYSNTEAFF